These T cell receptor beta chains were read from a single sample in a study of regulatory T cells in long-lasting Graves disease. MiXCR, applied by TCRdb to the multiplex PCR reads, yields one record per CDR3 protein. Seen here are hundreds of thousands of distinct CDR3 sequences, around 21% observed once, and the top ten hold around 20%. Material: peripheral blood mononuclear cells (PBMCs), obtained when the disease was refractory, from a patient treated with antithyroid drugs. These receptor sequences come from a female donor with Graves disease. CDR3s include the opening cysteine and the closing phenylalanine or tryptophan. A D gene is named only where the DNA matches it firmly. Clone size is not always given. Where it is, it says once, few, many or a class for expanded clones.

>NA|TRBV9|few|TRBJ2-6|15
TGTGCCAGCAGCGTAGCAGGGGCCGGGGCCAACGTCCTGACTTTC
CASSVAGAGANVLTF
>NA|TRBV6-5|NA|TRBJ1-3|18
TGTGCCAGCAGTTACTCGGCCCCCGGGTCCCTCTCTGGAAACACCATATATTTT
CASSYSAPGSLSGNTIYF
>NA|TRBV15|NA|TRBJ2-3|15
TGTGCCACCAGCAGAGGCGACGGCAGCACAGATACGCAGTATTTT
CATSRGDGSTDTQYF
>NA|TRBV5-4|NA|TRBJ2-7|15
TGTGCCAGCAGCAAGGGAGGTCCCCTGGAGGCCGAGCAGTACTTC
CASSKGGPLEAEQYF
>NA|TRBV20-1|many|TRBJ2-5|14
TGCAGTGCTAGAGATCCGAATAGCTTCGAGACCCAGTACTTC
CSARDPNSFETQYF
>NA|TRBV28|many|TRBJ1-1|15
TGTGCCAGCAGTGGGGGACCGGGGCCCGCGGCTGAAGCTTTCTTT
CASSGGPGPAAEAFF
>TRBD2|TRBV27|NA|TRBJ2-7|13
TGTGCCAGCAGAAGGAGCGGGAGCTACGAGCAGTACTTC
CASRRSGSYEQYF
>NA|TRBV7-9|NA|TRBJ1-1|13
TGTGCCAGCAGCTTAGACACGAGCCCTGAAGCTTTCTTT
CASSLDTSPEAFF
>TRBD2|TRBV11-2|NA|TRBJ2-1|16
TGTGCCAGCAGCTTAGTAGCGGGCCACTCCTACAATGAGCAGTTCTTC
CASSLVAGHSYNEQFF
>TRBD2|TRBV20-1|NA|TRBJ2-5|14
TGCAGTGCTTCCAGCGGGAGGGCCCGAGAGACCCAGTACTTC
CSASSGRARETQYF
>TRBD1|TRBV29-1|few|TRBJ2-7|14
TGCAGCGTGGCTACAGGGGTTCCGTTCTACGAGCAGTACTTC
CSVATGVPFYEQYF
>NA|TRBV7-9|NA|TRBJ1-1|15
TGTGCCAGCAGCTTCCACAGGGCCATGAACACTGAAGCTTTCTTT
CASSFHRAMNTEAFF
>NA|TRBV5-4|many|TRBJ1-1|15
TGTGCCAGCAACTCGATTGGGCAGGAGAACACTGAAGCTTTCTTT
CASNSIGQENTEAFF
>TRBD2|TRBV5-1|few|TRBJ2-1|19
TGCGCCAGCAACCCGCCCGTGTGGACTAGCGAACACTCCTACAATGAGCAGTTCTTC
CASNPPVWTSEHSYNEQFF
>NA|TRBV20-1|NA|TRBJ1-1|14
TGCAGTGCTAGTTGGGCAGGGCGGGGAACTGAAGCTTTCTTT
CSASWAGRGTEAFF
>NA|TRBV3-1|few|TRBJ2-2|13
TGTGCCAGCAGCCAAGAGGTCACCGGGGAGCTGTTTTTT
CASSQEVTGELFF
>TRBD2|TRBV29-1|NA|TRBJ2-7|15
TGCAGCGTTGGCACAGCGGGAGCCAACCGATACGAGCAGTACTTC
CSVGTAGANRYEQYF
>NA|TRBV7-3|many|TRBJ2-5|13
TGTGCCAGCAGCCGGGGCGGGGCAGAGACCCAGTACTTC
CASSRGGAETQYF
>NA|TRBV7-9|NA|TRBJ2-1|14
TGTGCCAGCAGCGAGGGTCCTCGGGCCAATGAGCAGTTCTTC
CASSEGPRANEQFF
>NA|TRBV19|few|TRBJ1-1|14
TGTGCCAGTAGTATCGTCCCAGGGGACACTGAAGCTTTCTTT
CASSIVPGDTEAFF
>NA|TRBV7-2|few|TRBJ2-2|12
TGTGCCAGCAGCCATACAAAAGGGGAGCTGTTTTTT
CASSHTKGELFF
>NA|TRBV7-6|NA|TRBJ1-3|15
TGTGCCAGCAGCTTAGGAAGGCAGATAACAAACACCATATATTTT
CASSLGRQITNTIYF
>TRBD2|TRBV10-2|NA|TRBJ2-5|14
TGCGCCAGCAGTGGGTGGGAGGGGCAGGAGACCCAGTACTTC
CASSGWEGQETQYF
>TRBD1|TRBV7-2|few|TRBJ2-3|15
TGTGCCAGCAGCTTAGTGAGGACAGGCCCAGATACGCAGTATTTT
CASSLVRTGPDTQYF
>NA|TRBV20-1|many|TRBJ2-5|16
TGCAGTGCTAGAGCGCTCCGGGGCCCCGCCGGCGAGACCCAGTACTTC
CSARALRGPAGETQYF
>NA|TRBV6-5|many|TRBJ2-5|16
TGTGCCAGCAGTTACCGGGAGATACCAACACAAGAGACCCAGTACTTC
CASSYREIPTQETQYF
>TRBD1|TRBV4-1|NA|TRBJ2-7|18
TGCGCCAGCAGCCAAGAAGGAGTCCCGGGACAGGGGGCTGGCGAGCAGTACTTC
CASSQEGVPGQGAGEQYF
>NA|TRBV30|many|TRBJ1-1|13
TGTGCCTGGAAACAGGGTTTGAACACTGAAGCTTTCTTT
CAWKQGLNTEAFF
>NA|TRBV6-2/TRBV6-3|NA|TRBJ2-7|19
TGTGCCAGCAGTCTTACCCTGGTCCCCCCCGGCGTAGTTTCCTACGAGCAGTACTTC
CASSLTLVPPGVVSYEQYF
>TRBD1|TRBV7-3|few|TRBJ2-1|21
TGTGCCAGCAGCTCCACCTTAGGACAGGGCCCACAACTTAATACCTACAATGAGCAGTTCTTC
CASSSTLGQGPQLNTYNEQFF
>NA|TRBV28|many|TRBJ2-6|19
TGTGCCAGCACCTTCACGGGGGTTTCGAGGAGCTCTGGGGCCAACGTCCTGACTTTC
CASTFTGVSRSSGANVLTF
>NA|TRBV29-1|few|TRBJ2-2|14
TGCAGCGTCGAAAGACAGGGAGGTGGCGGGGAGCTGTTTTTT
CSVERQGGGGELFF
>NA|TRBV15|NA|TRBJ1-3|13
TGTGCCACCAGCAAAAACTCTGGAAACACCATATATTTT
CATSKNSGNTIYF
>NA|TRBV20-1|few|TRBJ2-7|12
TGCAGTGCTAGATTCGTTTCCGACGAGCAGTACTTC
CSARFVSDEQYF
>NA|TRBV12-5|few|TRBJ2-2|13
TGTGCTAGTGAGGAGTGGAACACCGGGGAGCTGTTTTTT
CASEEWNTGELFF
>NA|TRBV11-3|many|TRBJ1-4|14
TGTGCCAGCGGAAGGGACGGGAATAATGAAAAACTGTTTTTT
CASGRDGNNEKLFF
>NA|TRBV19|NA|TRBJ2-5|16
TGTGCCAGTAGTTCCTTTACCGGGCCTGTTGGGGAGACCCAGTACTTC
CASSSFTGPVGETQYF
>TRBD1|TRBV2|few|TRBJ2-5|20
TGTGCCAGCAGTGAAGCTCTTCTGGTTGGACAGGGGGACGGGAAAGAGACCCAGTACTTC
CASSEALLVGQGDGKETQYF
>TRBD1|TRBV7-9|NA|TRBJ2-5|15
TGTGCCAGCAGCGGTTGGACAGGGGAAGAGGAGACCCAGTACTTC
CASSGWTGEEETQYF
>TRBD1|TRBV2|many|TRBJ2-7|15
TGTGCCAGCATCCAGGGACAGGGGTTCCCCTACGAGCAGTACTTC
CASIQGQGFPYEQYF
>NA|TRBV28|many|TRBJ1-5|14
TGTGCCAGCAGTTTACTTCTTAGCAATCAGCCCCAGCATTTT
CASSLLLSNQPQHF
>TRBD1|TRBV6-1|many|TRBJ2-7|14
TGTGCCAGCGTCCGGACAGGGATCCCCTACGAGCAGTACTTC
CASVRTGIPYEQYF
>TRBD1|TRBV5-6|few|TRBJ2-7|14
TGTGCCAGCAGCTCGGGACAGGGCAGGTACGAGCAGTACTTC
CASSSGQGRYEQYF
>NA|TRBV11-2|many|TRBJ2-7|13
TGTGCCAGCAGCTTAGGATCAGGGCTCGAGCAGTACTTC
CASSLGSGLEQYF
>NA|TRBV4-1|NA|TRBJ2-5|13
TGCGCCAGCAGCAAACACCGACAAGAGAGCCAGTACTTC
CASSKHRQESQYF
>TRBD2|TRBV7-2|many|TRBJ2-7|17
TGTGCCAGCAGCTTAGTCCCGATAGCGGGGTCCTCCTACGAGCAGTACTTC
CASSLVPIAGSSYEQYF
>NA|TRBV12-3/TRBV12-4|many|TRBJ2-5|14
TGTGCCAGCAGGTTCGGAGTACAGGGAGAGACCCAGTACTTC
CASRFGVQGETQYF
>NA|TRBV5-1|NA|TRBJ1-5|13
TGCGCCAGCAGCTTGGAGCCGTTGGAGCCCCAGCATTTT
CASSLEPLEPQHF
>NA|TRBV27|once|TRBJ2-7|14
TGTGCCAGCACCTCTTGGGCTGGGGCCTACGAGCAGTACTTC
CASTSWAGAYEQYF